A selection of T cell receptor beta chains follows, all from one sample in a study of blood T cell repertoires in COVID-19. Sequencing used immunoSEQ multiplex PCR; TCRdb keeps in-frame clones, though not all of them. The table shows approximately 190,000 clones, with about 86% occurring only once. The sample comprised peripheral blood. The receptors were sampled from a man aged 25 to 40 with active or convalescent COVID-19. The CDR3 runs from the conserved cysteine through the conserved F or W. The D gene is left open where the match is weak. Clone size is not always given. Where it is, it says once, few, many or a class for expanded clones.

d_call	v_call	clone_size	j_call	cdr3_aa	cdr3_nt
TRBD1	TRBV7-2	.	TRBJ2-3	CASSLGGQGSDTQYF	TGTGCCAGCAGCTTAGGCGGACAGGGGTCAGATACGCAGTATTTT
.	TRBV6-5	few	TRBJ1-6	CASRLGGSGNSPLHF	TGTGCCAGCCGCTTAGGGGGATCGGGTAATTCACCCCTCCACTTT
.	TRBV7-2	few	TRBJ2-3	CASSLAHLFADTQYF	TGTGCCAGCAGCTTAGCCCACTTATTCGCAGATACGCAGTATTTT
.	TRBV7-2	.	TRBJ2-2	CASSLGSARQVGELFF	TGTGCCAGCAGCTTGGGCAGCGCCCGACAGGTCGGGGAGCTGTTTTTT
.	TRBV6-1	.	TRBJ1-1	CASSERPGASNTEAFF	TGTGCCAGCAGTGAACGCCCAGGGGCCTCGAACACTGAAGCTTTCTTT
.	TRBV7-9	.	TRBJ2-5	CASSLVTYRRETQYF	TGTGCCAGCAGCTTAGTAACATACCGGCGGGAGACCCAGTACTTC
.	TRBV6-5	.	TRBJ2-5	CASKLLETQYF	TGTGCATCAAAGTTACTGGAGACCCAGTACTTC
TRBD2	TRBV7-9	.	TRBJ2-3	CASSLTSGSGTDTQYF	TGTGCCAGCAGCTTGACTAGCGGGAGCGGCACAGATACGCAGTATTTT
TRBD1	TRBV6-5	.	TRBJ1-1	CASSPFRDRAFF	TGTGCCAGCAGTCCTTTCCGGGACAGGGCTTTCTTT
.	TRBV10-2	.	TRBJ1-2	CASSQTREGGYGYTF	TGCGCCAGCAGTCAGACTCGGGAGGGTGGATATGGCTACACCTTC
.	TRBV30	few	TRBJ1-1	CAWTQQENTEAFF	TGTGCCTGGACCCAGCAGGAGAACACTGAAGCTTTCTTT
.	TRBV10-3	.	TRBJ2-1	CAISESGSSYNEQFF	TGTGCCATCAGTGAGTCGGGGAGCTCCTACAATGAGCAGTTCTTC
TRBD1	TRBV4-1	.	TRBJ1-5	CASSQEAQGYQPQHF	TGCGCCAGCAGCCAAGAAGCACAGGGGTATCAGCCCCAGCATTTT
.	TRBV30	.	TRBJ1-1	CAWSAQGNTEAFF	TGTGCCTGGAGCGCACAGGGGAACACTGAAGCTTTCTTT
TRBD1	TRBV6-5	.	TRBJ2-2	CASSYQQGAGGELFF	TGTGCCAGCAGTTACCAACAGGGGGCAGGCGGGGAGCTGTTTTTT
TRBD2	TRBV19	.	TRBJ2-5	CATTGGDQETQYF	TGTGCCACGACGGGGGGGGACCAAGAGACCCAGTACTTC
.	TRBV6-1	.	TRBJ1-4	CASSAASEKLFF	TGTGCCAGCAGTGCAGCCAGTGAAAAACTGTTTTTT
TRBD1	TRBV5-1	.	TRBJ2-7	CASSLVAGTGSSYEQYF	TGCGCCAGCAGCTTGGTAGCTGGGACAGGTAGCTCCTACGAGCAGTACTTC
TRBD1	TRBV30	.	TRBJ1-1	CAWSGGTGTEAFF	TGTGCCTGGAGTGGAGGGACAGGGACTGAAGCTTTCTTT
TRBD1	TRBV5-1	once	TRBJ1-5	CASSLGTGGNQPQHF	TGCGCCAGCAGCCTGGGGACAGGTGGCAATCAGCCCCAGCATTTT
TRBD1	TRBV29-1	.	TRBJ1-2	CSVEDRGDYGYTF	TGCAGCGTTGAGGACAGGGGGGACTATGGCTACACCTTC
TRBD2	TRBV7-8	.	TRBJ2-7	CASSLREGQYEQYF	TGTGCCAGCAGCTTGCGGGAGGGCCAATACGAGCAGTACTTC
TRBD1	TRBV14	.	TRBJ1-4	CASSQTTGSYEKLFF	TGTGCCAGCAGCCAAACGACAGGGTCTTATGAAAAACTGTTTTTT
TRBD1	TRBV12-3/TRBV12-4	.	TRBJ1-4	CASSEDRGKLFF	TGTGCCAGCAGCGAAGACAGGGGAAAACTGTTTTTT
.	TRBV5-6	.	TRBJ1-2	CASSRGFWGGYTF	TGTGCCAGCAGCCGGGGGTTTTGGGGCGGCTACACCTTC
TRBD1	TRBV6-6	.	TRBJ1-5	CASSPQGAGRSNQPQHF	TGTGCCAGCAGTCCGCAGGGGGCAGGGAGGAGCAATCAGCCCCAGCATTTT
.	TRBV27	.	TRBJ2-3	CASSLSRDTQYF	TGTGCCAGCAGTTTATCCAGAGATACGCAGTATTTT
.	TRBV10-1	.	TRBJ1-6	CASSEGGVNSPLHF	TGCGCCAGCAGTGAAGGGGGTGTAAATTCACCCCTCCACTTT
TRBD2	TRBV11-3	.	TRBJ2-1	CASSLDLGAGGGMGQFF	TGTGCCAGCAGCTTAGATCTGGGCGCGGGAGGGGGTATGGGGCAGTTCTTC
.	TRBV3-1/TRBV3-2	.	TRBJ1-1	CASSQVGTEAFF	TGTGCCAGCAGCCAAGTCGGGACTGAAGCTTTCTTT
.	TRBV5-4	.	TRBJ1-4	CASSTGWSTNEKLFF	TGTGCCAGCAGCACAGGGTGGTCGACTAATGAAAAACTGTTTTTT
TRBD2	TRBV7-9	few	TRBJ2-1	CASSPRTSGYNNEQFF	TGTGCCAGCAGCCCCCGGACTAGCGGGTATAACAATGAGCAGTTCTTC
TRBD1	TRBV10-2	.	TRBJ1-1	CASSRQGDTEAFF	TGCGCCAGCAGCCGTCAGGGGGACACTGAAGCTTTCTTT
.	TRBV7-6	few	TRBJ2-1	CASSLAPGQYNEQFF	TGTGCCAGCAGCTTAGCCCCAGGACAGTACAATGAGCAGTTCTTC
TRBD1	TRBV5-6	.	TRBJ1-2	CASSRDRVGYTF	TGTGCCAGCAGCCGGGACAGGGTGGGCTACACCTTC
TRBD1	TRBV28	.	TRBJ1-2	CASSSSGDRVNYGYTF	TGTGCCAGCAGTTCCTCCGGGGACAGGGTGAACTATGGCTACACCTTC
.	TRBV19	once	TRBJ1-3	CASSNPLRGRNTIYF	TGTGCCAGTAGTAATCCCCTCAGGGGCAGAAACACCATATATTTT
.	TRBV11-3	.	TRBJ2-7	CASSSSRGAYEQYF	TGTGCCAGCAGTTCGTCTCGCGGAGCCTACGAGCAGTACTTC
.	TRBV7-9	.	TRBJ2-2	CASSPAIDTNTGELFF	TGTGCCAGCAGCCCCGCAATAGACACGAACACCGGGGAGCTGTTTTTT
TRBD1	TRBV19	.	TRBJ1-6	CASSEQGGSNSPLHF	TGTGCCAGTAGTGAACAGGGGGGAAGTAATTCACCCCTCCACTTT
.	TRBV18	few	TRBJ2-5	CASSPLRASSGETQYF	TGTGCCAGCTCACCGCTACGGGCCTCTTCGGGGGAGACCCAGTACTTC
TRBD1	TRBV27	.	TRBJ1-5	CASSLTGGIQPQHF	TGTGCCAGCAGTTTAACAGGGGGCATTCAGCCCCAGCATTTT
.	TRBV28	.	TRBJ1-6	CASSRRGAPYNSPLHF	TGTGCCAGCAGTCGCCGCGGGGCGCCCTATAATTCACCCCTCCACTTT